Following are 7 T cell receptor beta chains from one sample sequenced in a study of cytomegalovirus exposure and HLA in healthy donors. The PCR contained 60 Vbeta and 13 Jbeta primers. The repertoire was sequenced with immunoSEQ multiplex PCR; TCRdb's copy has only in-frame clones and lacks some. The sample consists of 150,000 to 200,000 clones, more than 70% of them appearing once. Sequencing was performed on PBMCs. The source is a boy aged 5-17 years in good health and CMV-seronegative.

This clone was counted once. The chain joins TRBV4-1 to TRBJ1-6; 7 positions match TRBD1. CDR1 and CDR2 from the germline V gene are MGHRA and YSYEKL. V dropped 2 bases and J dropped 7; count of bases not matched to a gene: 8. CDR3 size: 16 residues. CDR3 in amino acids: CASSQLETGLNSPLHF. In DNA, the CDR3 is TGCGCCAGCAGCCAACTCGAGACAGGGCTCAATTCACCCCTCCACTTT.

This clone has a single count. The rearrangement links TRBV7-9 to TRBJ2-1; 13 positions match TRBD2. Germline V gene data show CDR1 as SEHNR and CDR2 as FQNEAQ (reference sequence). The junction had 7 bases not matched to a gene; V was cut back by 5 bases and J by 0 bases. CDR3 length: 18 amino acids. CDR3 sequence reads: CASSPGTSGITSYNEQFF. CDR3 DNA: TGTGCCAGCAGCCCCGGGACTAGCGGGATAACCTCCTACAATGAGCAGTTCTTC.

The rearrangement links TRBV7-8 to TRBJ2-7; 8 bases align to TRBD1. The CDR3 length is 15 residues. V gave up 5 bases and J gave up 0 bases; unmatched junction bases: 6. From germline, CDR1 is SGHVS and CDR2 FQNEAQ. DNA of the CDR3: TGTGCCAGCAGCGGTAACAGGGGGAGCTCCTACGAGCAGTACTTC. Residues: CASSGNRGSSYEQYF.

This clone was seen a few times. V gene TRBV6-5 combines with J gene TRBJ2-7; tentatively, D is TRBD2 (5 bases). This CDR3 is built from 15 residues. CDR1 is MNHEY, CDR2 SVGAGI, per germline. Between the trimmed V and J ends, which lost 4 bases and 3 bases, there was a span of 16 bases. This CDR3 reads CASSSHRGRGYEQYF. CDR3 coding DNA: TGTGCCAGCAGTTCCCACCGGGGTCGGGGCTACGAGCAGTACTTC.

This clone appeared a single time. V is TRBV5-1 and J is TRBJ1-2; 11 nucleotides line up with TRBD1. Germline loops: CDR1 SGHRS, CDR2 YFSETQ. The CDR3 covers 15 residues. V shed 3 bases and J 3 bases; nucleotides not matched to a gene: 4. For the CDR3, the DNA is TGCGCCAGCAGCTCGGACAGGGGGCGAGACTATGGCTACACCTTC. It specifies CASSSDRGRDYGYTF.

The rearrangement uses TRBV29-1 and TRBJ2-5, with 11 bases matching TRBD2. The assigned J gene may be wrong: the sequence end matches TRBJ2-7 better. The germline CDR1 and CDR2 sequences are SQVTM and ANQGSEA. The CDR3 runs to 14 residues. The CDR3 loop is CSPRSGRAPYEQYF. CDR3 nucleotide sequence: TGCAGCCCCCGTAGCGGGAGGGCGCCTTACGAGCAGTACTTC.

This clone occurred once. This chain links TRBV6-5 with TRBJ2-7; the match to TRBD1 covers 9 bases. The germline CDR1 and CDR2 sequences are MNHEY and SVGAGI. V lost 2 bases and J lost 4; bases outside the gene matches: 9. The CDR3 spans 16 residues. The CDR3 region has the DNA TGTGCCAGCAGTTACGCCGGTGGGACAGGGTTTTACGAGCAGTACTTC. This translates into CASSYAGGTGFYEQYF.